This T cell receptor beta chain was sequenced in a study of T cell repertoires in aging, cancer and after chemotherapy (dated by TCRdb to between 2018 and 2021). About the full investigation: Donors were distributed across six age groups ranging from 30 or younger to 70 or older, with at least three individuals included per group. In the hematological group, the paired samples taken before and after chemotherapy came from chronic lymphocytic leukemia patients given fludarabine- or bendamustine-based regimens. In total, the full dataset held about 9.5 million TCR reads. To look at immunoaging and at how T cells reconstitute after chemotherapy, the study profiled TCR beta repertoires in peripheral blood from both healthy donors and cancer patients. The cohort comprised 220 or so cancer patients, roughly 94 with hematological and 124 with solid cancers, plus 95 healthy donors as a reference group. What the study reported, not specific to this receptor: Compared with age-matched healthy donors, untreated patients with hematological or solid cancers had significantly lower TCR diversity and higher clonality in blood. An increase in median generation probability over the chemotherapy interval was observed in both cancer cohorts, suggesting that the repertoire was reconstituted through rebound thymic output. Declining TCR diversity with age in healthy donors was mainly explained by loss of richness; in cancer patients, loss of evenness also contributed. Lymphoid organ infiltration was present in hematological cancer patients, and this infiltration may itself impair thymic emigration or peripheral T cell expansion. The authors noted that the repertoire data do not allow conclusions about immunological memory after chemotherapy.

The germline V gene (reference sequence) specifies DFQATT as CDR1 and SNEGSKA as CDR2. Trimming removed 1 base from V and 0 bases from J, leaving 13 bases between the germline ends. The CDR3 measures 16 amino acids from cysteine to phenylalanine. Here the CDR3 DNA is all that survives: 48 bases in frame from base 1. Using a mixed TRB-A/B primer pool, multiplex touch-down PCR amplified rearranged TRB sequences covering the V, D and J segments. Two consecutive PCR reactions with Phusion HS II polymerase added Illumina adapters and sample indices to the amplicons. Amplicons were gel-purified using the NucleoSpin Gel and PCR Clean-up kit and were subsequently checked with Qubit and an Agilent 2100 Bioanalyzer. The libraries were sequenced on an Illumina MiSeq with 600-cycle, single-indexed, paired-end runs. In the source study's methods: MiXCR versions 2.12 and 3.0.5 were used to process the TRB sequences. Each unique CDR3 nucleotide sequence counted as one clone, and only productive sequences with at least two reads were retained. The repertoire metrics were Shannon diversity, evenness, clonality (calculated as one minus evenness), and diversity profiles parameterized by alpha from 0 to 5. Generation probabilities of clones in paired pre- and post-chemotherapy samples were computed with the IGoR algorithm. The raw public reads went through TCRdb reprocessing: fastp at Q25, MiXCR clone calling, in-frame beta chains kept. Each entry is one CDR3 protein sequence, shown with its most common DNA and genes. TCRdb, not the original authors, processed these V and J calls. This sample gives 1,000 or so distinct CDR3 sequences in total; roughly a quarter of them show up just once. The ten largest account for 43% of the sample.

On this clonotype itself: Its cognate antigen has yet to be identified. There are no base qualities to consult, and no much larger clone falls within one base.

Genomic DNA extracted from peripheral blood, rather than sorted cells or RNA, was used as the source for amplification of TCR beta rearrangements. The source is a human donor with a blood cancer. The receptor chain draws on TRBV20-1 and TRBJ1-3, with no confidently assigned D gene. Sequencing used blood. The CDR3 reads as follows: CSARVSNRGSGNTIYF. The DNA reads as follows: TGCAGTGCTAGAGTGTCCAACAGAGGCTCTGGAAACACCATATATTTT.